The sequence of this T cell receptor (beta chain) was determined in a study of CD8+ T cells in alopecia areata (dated by TCRdb to 2016 to 2018). With respect to the entire study: The treated patients, all with moderate-to-severe alopecia areata, were enrolled in an open-label pilot trial of oral tofacitinib given at 5 to 10 mg twice daily. Scalp clonality was compared among normal scalp (n=4), patchy alopecia areata scalp (n=8), and alopecia totalis/universalis scalp (n=8). immunoSEQ multiplex PCR using 35 Vbeta forward primers and 13 Jbeta reverse primers was used to amplify TCRbeta CDR3 regions. RNA was obtained with the PAXgene miRNA kit for fixed scalp, the miRNeasy kit for PBMCs, and the RNeasy kit for mouse skin. To study T cell clonal expansion in alopecia areata, the researchers applied high-throughput TCRbeta sequencing to both the C3H/HeJ mouse model and human patients. Tofacitinib-treated patients had biopsies at baseline and at 4 and 24 weeks of treatment, with a later scalp biopsy in several patients. Tofacitinib was given for 6 to 18 months, followed by 6 months of follow-up off drug to assess delayed response and recurrence. Human TCRbeta sequencing covered scalp tissue and sorted CD4+ and CD8+ peripheral blood T cells from patchy and totalis/universalis alopecia areata patients and healthy controls.

The label giving this sample's time point can be read as: baseline before oral tofacitinib. Peripheral blood and lesional scalp punch biopsies were obtained from patients with alopecia areata. After PBMCs were isolated by density centrifugation and stained for CD3, CD4 and CD8, a FACSAria was used to sort CD4+ and CD8+ T cells. The junction carries 15 bases between V and J, which are trimmed by 3 bases and 4 bases respectively. The CDR3, from cysteine to phenylalanine, totals 15 residues. Of the read, only the CDR3 DNA is kept; its 45 bases are in frame from base 1. CDR1 and CDR2 are read off the germline V gene (reference sequence) as MNHEY and SMNVEV. The library was produced with the immunoSEQ multiplex PCR assay. RNA was extracted from all samples and reverse transcribed into cDNA, which served as template for TCR sequencing. First-strand cDNA was synthesized with SuperScript III using a 2:1 mix of oligo-dT and random hexamers. A synthetic immune receptor repertoire was used to assess amplification bias, and residual bias was removed computationally. Turning to the authors' computational methods: Raw reads were preprocessed to remove errors, and CDR3 was defined by IMGT conventions from the conserved cysteine to phenylalanine. Clonality was computed as 1 minus the Shannon entropy, with the entropy normalized by log2 of the number of productive unique TCRs. Scalp TCRbeta sequences were cross-referenced with sorted blood CD4 and CD8 repertoires so that the CD4 or CD8 identity of scalp clones could be inferred. Entries here come from immuneACCESS through TCRdb and include only in-frame sequences with V and J called. Some clones fail to appear in such tables; in the studies checked, an unresolved V gene covers under half of the shortfall, and the cause of the remainder is unknown. D and trimming come from the DNA, and the V and J calls and clone size come from that table. In all, the sample holds roughly 200,000 clones, and more than 60% of those were seen once. The top ten clones comprise 1.7% of the sample.

General study outcomes and caveats: Scalp TCR repertoire analysis is complicated because resident alphabeta T cells in normal human skin are also sequenced, whereas mouse skin is dominated by gammadelta T cells. Compared with mice, TCR sequences shared between patients were less clear, possibly partly because of HLA diversity across the patient population. Compared with normal scalp, lesional scalp had higher clonality and more expanded CD8+ clones, particularly in alopecia totalis/universalis, a pattern that suggests antigenic drive.

As concerns this clone: Its antigen specificity is not known. One base away there is no much larger clone; base qualities are not given.

Here the chain combines TRBV27 and TRBJ1-1; 5 matching bases give a weak D call of TRBD1. The clonotype was recovered from a human donor with alopecia areata. The material sequenced was CD4+ T cells sorted from blood, taken at week 0. Here is the DNA: TGTGCCAGCAGTTTGTTGGGGCGGGTGGGCACTGAAGCTTTCTTT. It codes for CASSLLGRVGTEAFF.